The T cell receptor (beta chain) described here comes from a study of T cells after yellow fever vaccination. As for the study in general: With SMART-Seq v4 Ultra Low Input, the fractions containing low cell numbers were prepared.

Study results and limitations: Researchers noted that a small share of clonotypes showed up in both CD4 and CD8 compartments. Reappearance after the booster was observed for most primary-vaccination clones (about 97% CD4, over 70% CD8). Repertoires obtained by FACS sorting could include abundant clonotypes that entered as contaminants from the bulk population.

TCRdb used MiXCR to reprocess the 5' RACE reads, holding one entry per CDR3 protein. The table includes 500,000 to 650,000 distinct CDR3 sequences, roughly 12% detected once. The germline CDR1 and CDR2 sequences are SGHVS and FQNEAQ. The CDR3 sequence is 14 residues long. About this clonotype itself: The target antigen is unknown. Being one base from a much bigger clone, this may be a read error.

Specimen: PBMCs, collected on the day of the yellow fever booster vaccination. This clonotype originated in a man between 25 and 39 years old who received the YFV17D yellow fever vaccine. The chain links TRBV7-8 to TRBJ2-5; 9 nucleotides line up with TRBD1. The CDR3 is CAGSFGDRVETQYF. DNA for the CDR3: TGTGCCGGCAGCTTTGGGGACAGGGTAGAGACCCAGTACTTC.